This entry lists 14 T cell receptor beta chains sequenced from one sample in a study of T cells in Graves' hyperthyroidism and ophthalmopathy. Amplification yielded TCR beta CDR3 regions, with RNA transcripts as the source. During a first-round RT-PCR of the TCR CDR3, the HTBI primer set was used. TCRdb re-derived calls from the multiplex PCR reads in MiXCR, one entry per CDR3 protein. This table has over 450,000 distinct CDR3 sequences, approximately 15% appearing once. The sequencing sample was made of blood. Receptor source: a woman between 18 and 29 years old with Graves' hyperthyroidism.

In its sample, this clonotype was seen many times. CDR3 sequence reads: CASSLVFAAPRGETQYF. CDR3 in DNA: TGTGCCAGCAGCTTAGTATTTGCAGCACCCAGGGGGGAGACCCAGTACTTC. The rearrangement uses TRBV11-2 and TRBJ2-5, with 7 bases identical to TRBD1. This CDR3 is built from 17 residues. V shed 1 base and J 5 bases; nucleotides not matched to a gene: 13. Germline CDR1 is SGHAT and CDR2 is FQNNGV.

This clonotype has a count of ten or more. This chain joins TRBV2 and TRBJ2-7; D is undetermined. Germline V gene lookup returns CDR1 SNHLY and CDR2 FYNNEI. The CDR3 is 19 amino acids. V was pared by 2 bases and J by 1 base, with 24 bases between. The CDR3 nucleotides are TGTGCCAGCAGTGAATTACGGTCCCAAGGACCGATCGCTTCCTACGAGCAGTACGTC. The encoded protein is CASSELRSQGPIASYEQYV.

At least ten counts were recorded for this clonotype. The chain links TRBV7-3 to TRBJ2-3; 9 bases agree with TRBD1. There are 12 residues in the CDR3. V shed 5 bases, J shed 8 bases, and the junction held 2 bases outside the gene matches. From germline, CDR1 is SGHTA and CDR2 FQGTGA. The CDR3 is CASSDRGGTQYF. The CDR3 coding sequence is TGTGCCAGCAGCGACAGGGGGGGTACGCAGTATTTT.

CDR3 loop: CASSLRALPGVKNIQYF. In DNA, the CDR3 is TGTGCCAGCAGCTTGAGGGCCCTACCAGGGGTCAAAAACATTCAGTACTTC. The chain couples TRBV5-6 to TRBJ2-4; D may be TRBD1 (6 bases). This CDR3 has 17 amino acids. From germline, CDR1 is SGHDT and CDR2 YYEEEE. With 1 base removed from V and 3 bases from J, the gap between germline ends came to 17 bases.

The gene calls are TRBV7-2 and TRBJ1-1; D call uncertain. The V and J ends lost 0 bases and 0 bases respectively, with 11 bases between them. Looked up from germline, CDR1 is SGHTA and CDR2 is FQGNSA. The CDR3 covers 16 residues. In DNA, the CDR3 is TGTGCCAGCAGCTTAGCCCGGGGTCGGTTGAACACTGAAGCTTTCTTT. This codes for CASSLARGRLNTEAFF.

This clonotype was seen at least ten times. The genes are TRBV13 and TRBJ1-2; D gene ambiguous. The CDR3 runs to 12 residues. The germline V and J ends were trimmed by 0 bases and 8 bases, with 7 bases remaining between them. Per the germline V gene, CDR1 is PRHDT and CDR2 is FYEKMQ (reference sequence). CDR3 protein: CASSLGPWGYTF. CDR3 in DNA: TGTGCCAGCAGCTTAGGTCCCTGGGGCTACACCTTC.

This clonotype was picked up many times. The CDR3, as DNA: TGCAGTGGCTCGAGGGGGCTAGAGACCCAGTACTTC. Its translation: CSGSRGLETQYF. The V call is TRBV20-1, the J call TRBJ2-5, with TRBD1 matching over 7 bases. Germline CDR1 DFQATT, CDR2 SNEGSKA (reference sequence). Losses at the gene ends were 7 bases for V and 4 bases for J; bases not matched to a gene: 6. The CDR3 totals 12 residues.

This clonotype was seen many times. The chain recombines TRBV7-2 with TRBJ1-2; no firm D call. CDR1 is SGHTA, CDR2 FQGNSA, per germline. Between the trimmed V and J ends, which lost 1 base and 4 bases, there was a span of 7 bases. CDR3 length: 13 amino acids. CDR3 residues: CASSLGASYGYTF. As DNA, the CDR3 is TGTGCCAGCAGCTTAGGCGCCTCCTATGGCTACACCTTC.

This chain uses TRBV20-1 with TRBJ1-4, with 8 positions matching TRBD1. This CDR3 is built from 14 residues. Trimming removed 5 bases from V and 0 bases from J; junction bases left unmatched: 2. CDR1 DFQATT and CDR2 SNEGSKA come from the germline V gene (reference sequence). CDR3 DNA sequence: TGCAGTGCTGTACAGGGGGCAACTAATGAAAAACTGTTTTTT. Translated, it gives CSAVQGATNEKLFF.

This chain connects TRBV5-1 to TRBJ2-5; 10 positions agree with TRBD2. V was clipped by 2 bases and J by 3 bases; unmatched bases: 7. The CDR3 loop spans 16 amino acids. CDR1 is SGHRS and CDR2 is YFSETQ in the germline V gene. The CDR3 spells CASSFLAGGGKETQYF. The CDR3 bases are TGCGCCAGCAGCTTTTTAGCGGGAGGAGGGAAAGAGACCCAGTACTTC.

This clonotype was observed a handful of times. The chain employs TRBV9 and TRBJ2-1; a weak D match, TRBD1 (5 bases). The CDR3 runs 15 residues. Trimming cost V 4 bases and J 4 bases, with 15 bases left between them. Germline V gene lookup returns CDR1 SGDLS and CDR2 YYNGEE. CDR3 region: CASSQGVGSYNEQFF. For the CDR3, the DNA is TGTGCCAGCAGCCAAGGGGTGGGATCATACAATGAGCAGTTCTTC.

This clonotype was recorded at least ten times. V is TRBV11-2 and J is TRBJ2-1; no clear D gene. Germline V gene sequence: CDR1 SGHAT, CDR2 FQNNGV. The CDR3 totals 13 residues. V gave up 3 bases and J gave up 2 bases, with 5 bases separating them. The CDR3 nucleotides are TGTGCCAGCAGCTTCAACACCTACAATGAGCAGTTCTTC. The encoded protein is CASSFNTYNEQFF.

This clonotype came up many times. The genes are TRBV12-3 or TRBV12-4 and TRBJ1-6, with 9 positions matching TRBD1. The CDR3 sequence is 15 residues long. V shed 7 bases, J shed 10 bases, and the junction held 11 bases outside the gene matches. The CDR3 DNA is TGTGCCAGCACCATTGGGACAGGGAGTTACTCACCCCTCCACTTT. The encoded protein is CASTIGTGSYSPLHF.

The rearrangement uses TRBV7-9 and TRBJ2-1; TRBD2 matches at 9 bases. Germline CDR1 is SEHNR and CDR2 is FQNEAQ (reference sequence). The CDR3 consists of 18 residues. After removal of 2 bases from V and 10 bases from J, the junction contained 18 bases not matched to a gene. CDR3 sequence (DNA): TGTGCCAGCAGCTTACCAGGGTTGGGGGTAGCGGGAGCCAAAGAGCAGTTCTTC. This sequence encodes CASSLPGLGVAGAKEQFF.